Each of the 3 T cell receptor beta chains below was sequenced from the same sample in a study of identical twins. From the 5' RACE reads, TCRdb called clonotypes with MiXCR, one entry per CDR3 protein. The sample includes roughly 290,000 distinct CDR3 sequences, more than 6.5% seen only once; the top ten take 2% to 2.5%. These data are also associated with another study on yellow fever vaccine responses in identical twins.

The sample was memory (CD45RO+) T cells sorted from blood. Source of these receptors: a woman aged 18-35 years in good health.

Many counts were recorded for this clonotype. CDR3 loop: CASSLVAGGTTDTQYF. The CDR3 DNA sequence: TGTGCCAGCAGTTTAGTAGCGGGAGGCACCACAGATACGCAGTATTTT. The rearrangement links TRBV12-3 or TRBV12-4 to TRBJ2-3; 10 bases are a match to TRBD2. After removal of 1 base from V and 2 bases from J, the junction contained 3 bases not matched to a gene. The CDR3 sequence is 16 residues long.

This clonotype was seen only a few times. For the CDR3, the DNA is TGTGCCAGCAGTGAAGGACAGGGGGCTAGGCAGCCCCAGCATTTT. Amino acid sequence: CASSEGQGARQPQHF. The rearrangement links TRBV2 to TRBJ1-5, with 10 bases lining up with TRBD1. With 1 base clipped from V and 7 bases from J, the junction kept 4 bases outside the gene matches. Germline CDR1 reads SNHLY; CDR2 reads FYNNEI. This CDR3 is built from 15 residues.

This clonotype was recorded many times. The chain is built from TRBV20-1 and TRBJ2-2, with 7 bases that match TRBD1. Germline values: CDR1 DFQATT, CDR2 SNEGSKA (reference sequence). This CDR3 spans 14 amino acids. Losses at the gene ends were 6 bases for V and 5 bases for J; bases not matched to a gene: 9. The CDR3 DNA reads as TGCAGTGCCTCACAGGGGTTTGGGACCGGGGAGCTGTTTTTT. Translation gives CSASQGFGTGELFF.